Listed below are T cell receptor beta chains from one sample, sequenced in a study of cytomegalovirus exposure and HLA in healthy donors. Clones were sequenced by immunoSEQ multiplex PCR, and TCRdb holds only the in-frame ones, with some missing. The profile covers some 150,000 clones, with 70% to 80% appearing a single time and 3% to 4.5% taken by the ten largest. Sequencing was carried out using PBMCs. Receptor source: a man aged 25-40 years in good health and CMV-seropositive. Both conserved end residues are part of each CDR3. Fields, in order: V gene, J gene, clone size, D gene, CDR3 DNA, CDR3 protein. A D gene is named only where the DNA matches it firmly. Clone size is stated in some rows and not others, as once, few, many or a class when expanded.

v_call: TRBV11-3
j_call: TRBJ2-2
clone_size: few
d_call: TRBD1
cdr3_nt: TGTGCCAGCAGCCCAGGGGGAGGGGAGCTGTTTTTT
cdr3_aa: CASSPGGGELFF

v_call: TRBV4-1
j_call: TRBJ2-3
clone_size: .
d_call: TRBD2
cdr3_nt: TGCGCCAGCAGCCAACCCAGGGAGGGCGATACGCAGTATTTT
cdr3_aa: CASSQPREGDTQYF

v_call: TRBV6-5
j_call: TRBJ2-1
clone_size: .
d_call: .
cdr3_nt: TGTGCCAGCAGTTCGGACTTTAGGAGCTCCTACAATGAGCAGTTCTTC
cdr3_aa: CASSSDFRSSYNEQFF

v_call: TRBV5-1
j_call: TRBJ1-3
clone_size: .
d_call: .
cdr3_nt: TGCGCCAGCAGCTTGGGTACGGGGAACGGAAACACCATATATTTT
cdr3_aa: CASSLGTGNGNTIYF

v_call: TRBV5-5
j_call: TRBJ1-5
clone_size: .
d_call: .
cdr3_nt: TGTGCCAGCAGCTTGGGCAACCCCGCCGGGCCCCAGCATTTT
cdr3_aa: CASSLGNPAGPQHF

v_call: TRBV6-5
j_call: TRBJ2-2
clone_size: .
d_call: .
cdr3_nt: TGTGCCAGCAGTTTGGGCGGGGCACCCGGGGAGCTGTTTTTT
cdr3_aa: CASSLGGAPGELFF

v_call: TRBV2
j_call: TRBJ1-6
clone_size: .
d_call: .
cdr3_nt: TGTGCCAGCAGTCGCCGGGATGTGAACAATTCACCCCTCCACTTT
cdr3_aa: CASSRRDVNNSPLHF

v_call: TRBV4-3
j_call: TRBJ2-7
clone_size: .
d_call: TRBD2
cdr3_nt: TGCGCCAGCAGCCGAGACTCCGGGACTAGGGGCGAGCAGTACTTC
cdr3_aa: CASSRDSGTRGEQYF

v_call: TRBV30
j_call: TRBJ1-6
clone_size: .
d_call: .
cdr3_nt: TGTGCCTGGACTGTTACGGGGAATTCACCCCTCCACTTT
cdr3_aa: CAWTVTGNSPLHF

v_call: TRBV4-3
j_call: TRBJ2-3
clone_size: .
d_call: TRBD2
cdr3_nt: TGCGCCAGCAGCCAAGATCGGATAGCGGGTACAGATACGCAGTATTTT
cdr3_aa: CASSQDRIAGTDTQYF

v_call: TRBV7-9
j_call: TRBJ1-4
clone_size: .
d_call: TRBD1
cdr3_nt: TGTGCCAGCAGCGGGGGGACAGGGACTGAAAAACTGTTTTTT
cdr3_aa: CASSGGTGTEKLFF

v_call: TRBV27
j_call: TRBJ2-7
clone_size: .
d_call: .
cdr3_nt: TGTGCCAGCAGTAGAATTCTCCTCGGAGGCTACGAGCAGTACTTC
cdr3_aa: CASSRILLGGYEQYF

v_call: TRBV27
j_call: TRBJ2-1
clone_size: once
d_call: TRBD2
cdr3_nt: TGTGCCAGCAGATCGTTCTCAGCGGGGGGGTTTAATGAGCAGTTCTTC
cdr3_aa: CASRSFSAGGFNEQFF

v_call: TRBV5-5
j_call: TRBJ2-2
clone_size: .
d_call: .
cdr3_nt: TGTGCCAGCAGCTTGGAAGGGGTCGGCACCGGGGAGCTGTTTTTT
cdr3_aa: CASSLEGVGTGELFF

v_call: TRBV6-5
j_call: TRBJ1-1
clone_size: few
d_call: .
cdr3_nt: TGTGCCAGCAGTTACCATCCCCCGGACACTGAAGCTTTCTTT
cdr3_aa: CASSYHPPDTEAFF

v_call: TRBV7-3
j_call: TRBJ2-1
clone_size: .
d_call: .
cdr3_nt: TGTGCCAGCAGCTTAAATGGGGCGTCCACCTACAATGAGCAGTTCTTC
cdr3_aa: CASSLNGASTYNEQFF

v_call: TRBV7-9
j_call: TRBJ2-2
clone_size: few
d_call: TRBD1
cdr3_nt: TGTGCCAGCAGCTACGCCCTCGGGACAGGGGGCACCGGGGAGCTGTTTTTT
cdr3_aa: CASSYALGTGGTGELFF

v_call: TRBV6-6
j_call: TRBJ2-5
clone_size: .
d_call: TRBD1
cdr3_nt: TGTGCCAGCAGTTTTACAGGGGGCGAAGAGACCCAGTACTTC
cdr3_aa: CASSFTGGEETQYF

v_call: TRBV6-5
j_call: TRBJ2-7
clone_size: .
d_call: .
cdr3_nt: TGTGCCAGCAGTTTCTATAGGGGGATCGTTTACGAGCAGTACTTC
cdr3_aa: CASSFYRGIVYEQYF

v_call: TRBV12-5
j_call: TRBJ2-3
clone_size: .
d_call: TRBD1
cdr3_nt: TGTGCTAGTGGTTTGGGCGGACAGGGGGAAGATACGCAGTATTTT
cdr3_aa: CASGLGGQGEDTQYF

v_call: TRBV4-1
j_call: TRBJ1-5
clone_size: few
d_call: .
cdr3_nt: TGCGCCAGCAGCCAGACATGGGACATGCCCCAGCATTTT
cdr3_aa: CASSQTWDMPQHF

v_call: TRBV30
j_call: TRBJ1-1
clone_size: .
d_call: .
cdr3_nt: TGTGCCTGGAGTGTACGGGGGGCGCCGTCGAACACTGAAGCTTTCTTT
cdr3_aa: CAWSVRGAPSNTEAFF

v_call: TRBV11-2
j_call: TRBJ2-3
clone_size: .
d_call: .
cdr3_nt: TGTGCCTCCACAAGGGGACTGGAGAGCACAGATACGCAGTATTTT
cdr3_aa: CASTRGLESTDTQYF

v_call: TRBV7-2
j_call: TRBJ2-1
clone_size: .
d_call: .
cdr3_nt: TGTGCCAGCAGCCTACAGGGCTATGAGCAGTTCTTC
cdr3_aa: CASSLQGYEQFF

v_call: TRBV27
j_call: TRBJ1-5
clone_size: .
d_call: .
cdr3_nt: TGTGCCAGCAGTTTTGAGGGTCAGCCCCAGCATTTT
cdr3_aa: CASSFEGQPQHF

v_call: TRBV5-1
j_call: TRBJ2-7
clone_size: few
d_call: TRBD1
cdr3_nt: TGCGCCAGCAGCTTGGGTTCAGGGGGCAGTTACGAGCAGTACTTC
cdr3_aa: CASSLGSGGSYEQYF

v_call: TRBV5-4
j_call: TRBJ1-4
clone_size: .
d_call: TRBD1
cdr3_nt: TGTGCCAGCAGCCTACAAACAGGGGGGGGAGAAAAACTGTTTTTT
cdr3_aa: CASSLQTGGGEKLFF